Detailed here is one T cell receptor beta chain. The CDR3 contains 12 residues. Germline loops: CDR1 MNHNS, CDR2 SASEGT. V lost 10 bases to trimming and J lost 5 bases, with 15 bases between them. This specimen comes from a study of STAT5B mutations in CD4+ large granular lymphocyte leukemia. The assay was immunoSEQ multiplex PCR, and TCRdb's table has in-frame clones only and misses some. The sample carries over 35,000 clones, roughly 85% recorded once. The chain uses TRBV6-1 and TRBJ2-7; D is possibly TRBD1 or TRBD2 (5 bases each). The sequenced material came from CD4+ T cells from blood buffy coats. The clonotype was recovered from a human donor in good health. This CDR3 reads CATSTGHDEQYF. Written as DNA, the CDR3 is TGTGCCACCTCAACGGGGCACGACGAGCAGTACTTC.